The 26 T cell receptor beta chains given below trace back to one sample, sequenced in a study of CD8+CD57+ T cells in acquired aplastic anemia. TCR beta VDJ and CDR3 profiles were obtained from a genomic DNA template. Using its own MiXCR run on the reads, TCRdb lists one record per CDR3 protein. The sample lists 120,000 or so distinct CDR3 sequences, about 46% occurring once. The sequencing input was sorted CD4+, CD8+, or CD8+CD57+ T cells (not recorded which) from PBMCs. The receptors derive from a human donor in good health, serving as a control.

V is TRBV19 and J is TRBJ2-6; TRBD1 aligns across 8 bases. The germline CDR1 and CDR2 sequences are LNHDA and SQIVND (reference sequence). V lost 7 bases, J lost 2 bases, and 13 bases stayed unmatched. The CDR3 runs 18 residues. The CDR3 region is CASTWLAGGHPGANVLTF. CDR3 nucleotides: TGTGCCAGTACTTGGTTGGCAGGGGGCCATCCTGGGGCCAACGTCCTGACTTTC. The whole variable domain, filled in from reference TRBV19 and TRBJ2-6, reads DGGITQSPKYLFRKEGQNVTLSCEQNLNHDAMYWYRQDPGQGLRLIYYSQIVNDFQKGDIAEGYSVSREKKESFPLTVTSAQKNPTAFYLCASTWLAGGHPGANVLTFGAGSRLTVL.

This clonotype was observed many times. The V and J genes are TRBV7-2 and TRBJ2-5, with 11 positions matching TRBD2. The CDR3 contains 15 residues. J lost 5 bases, V lost 1 base, and 3 bases had no gene match. CDR1 is SGHTA, CDR2 FQGNSA, per germline. This CDR3 reads CASSLVAGGSETQYF. In DNA, the CDR3 is TGTGCCAGCAGCTTAGTAGCGGGGGGGTCTGAGACCCAGTACTTC.

At least ten counts were recorded for this clonotype. The V gene is TRBV2, the J gene TRBJ2-4, with D tentatively TRBD1 (6 bases). The CDR3 is 15 residues long. The V end was cut by 8 bases, the J end by 0 bases, with 14 bases between. Germline V gene sequence: CDR1 SNHLY, CDR2 FYNNEI. CDR3 DNA: TGTGCCAGCTTTACCGGACAGTTAGCCAAAAACATTCAGTACTTC. Protein product: CASFTGQLAKNIQYF.

This rearrangement joins TRBV7-4 to TRBJ1-2; D is possibly TRBD1 (5 bases). Germline CDR1 and CDR2: SGHVT and SQSDAQ. This CDR3 contains 14 residues. V was shortened by 5 bases and J by 3 bases, with 13 bases between the two germline ends. This CDR3 is CASSPGRGDYGYTF. The CDR3 region has the DNA TGTGCCAGCAGCCCAGGGCGGGGTGACTATGGCTACACCTTC.

This clonotype was seen only a few times. The CDR3 spells CASSGWGQVVEQYF. The CDR3 DNA reads as TGTGCCAGCAGTGGGTGGGGACAGGTCGTCGAGCAGTACTTC. V is TRBV25-1 and J is TRBJ2-7, with 8 bases matching TRBD1. J was trimmed by 6 bases and V by 4 bases; bases with no gene match: 8. Looked up from germline, CDR1 is MGHDK and CDR2 is SYGVNS. The CDR3 extends over 14 amino acids.

The chain links TRBV20-1 to TRBJ1-2; no firm D call. Between the trimmed V and J ends, which lost 3 bases and 4 bases, there was a span of 12 bases. CDR1 and CDR2 from the germline V gene are DFQATT and SNEGSKA (reference sequence). The CDR3 is made up of 13 amino acids. CDR3 nucleotides: TGCAGTGCTAGCCAGACCGCGGCCTATGGCTACACCTTC. Protein sequence: CSASQTAAYGYTF.

A few counts support this clonotype. The chain employs TRBV4-1 and TRBJ1-4; D gene uncertain. The length of the CDR3 is 15 residues. V lost 2 bases and J lost 6, with 13 bases in between. The germline V gene has CDR1 MGHRA and CDR2 YSYEKL. CDR3: CASSQLSRADEKLFF. CDR3 sequence (DNA): TGCGCCAGCAGCCAATTATCACGGGCGGATGAAAAACTGTTTTTT.

Remarks on this clonotype: The final CDR3 position lacks the conserved phenylalanine or tryptophan, pointing to a likely read error. The rearrangement joins TRBV25-1 to TRBJ2-5; 10 bases agree with TRBD1. This CDR3 spans 16 amino acids. Germline CDR1 reads MGHDK; CDR2 reads SYGVNS. The J segment lost 3 bases and the V segment lost 2 bases, leaving 6 bases of the junction unmatched. CDR3 DNA: TGTGCCAGCAGTGAACTTCAGGGACAGGGGAAAGAGACCCAGTACTCC. This encodes CASSELQGQGKETQYS.

The V gene is TRBV6-1, the J gene TRBJ2-7, with D perhaps TRBD2 (5 bases). Gene TRBJ2-4 matches the end of the DNA better, so the J call may be wrong. Germline CDR1 and CDR2: MNHNS and SASEGT. The CDR3 is 14 amino acids. The DNA of the CDR3 is TGTGCCAGCATCAAAGGACTAGCCAAAAACATTCAGTACTTC. Translated, it gives CASIKGLAKNIQYF.

This clonotype was counted a single time. This chain uses TRBV7-9 with TRBJ1-2, with TRBD1 identical over 7 bases. This CDR3 has 13 residues. Germline trimming cut 5 bases from V and 6 bases from J; bases unmatched to any gene: 6. CDR1 SEHNR and CDR2 FQNEAQ come from the germline V gene (reference sequence). The CDR3 reads CASSITQGDGYTF. The CDR3 DNA reads TGTGCCAGCAGCATCACCCAGGGGGATGGCTACACCTTC.

This clonotype was recorded at least ten times. This chain uses TRBV10-3 with TRBJ1-6; 7 bases fit TRBD1. Germline V gene sequence: CDR1 ENHRY, CDR2 SYGVKD. V lost 10 bases and J lost 7; bases outside the gene matches: 13. The CDR3 spans 15 residues. The CDR3 spells CATQPGQAINSPLHF. In DNA form, the CDR3 reads TGTGCCACCCAACCCGGACAGGCCATAAATTCACCCCTCCACTTT.

This clonotype showed up many times. The CDR3 bases are TGTGCCAGCACTAAGCTAGATAGCAATCAGCCCCAGCATTTT. This codes for CASTKLDSNQPQHF. The chain has TRBV27 and TRBJ1-5; D gene ambiguous. The V end was cut by 7 bases, the J end by 0 bases, with 10 bases between. This CDR3 comprises 14 residues. The germline gives CDR1 MNHEY, CDR2 SMNVEV (reference sequence).

The sample holds many counts of this clonotype. The CDR3 region has the DNA TGCAGTGCTAGACCCGTAGGGAGGCCCAATGAGCAGTTCTTC. It codes for CSARPVGRPNEQFF. The chain links TRBV20-1 to TRBJ2-1; weak D call: TRBD2 (6 bases). Per the germline V gene, CDR1 is DFQATT and CDR2 is SNEGSKA (reference sequence). CDR3 size: 14 residues. V was cut by 2 bases and J by 6 bases, with 14 bases left in between.

V and J are TRBV6-1 and TRBJ2-1, with TRBD2 matching over 11 bases. Per the germline V gene, CDR1 is MNHNS and CDR2 is SASEGT. Trimming took 7 bases from V and 8 from J; bases not matched to a gene: 7. The CDR3 is 14 amino acids. The CDR3 protein is CASNLAGGPHEQFF. DNA for the CDR3: TGTGCCAGCAACTTAGCGGGGGGGCCACATGAGCAGTTCTTC.

A few counts support this clonotype. The J gene is TRBJ2-7, the V gene TRBV5-4, with 7 bases that match TRBD1. The germline CDR1 and CDR2 sequences are SGHNT and YYREEE (reference sequence). The CDR3 totals 14 residues. V was pared by 2 bases and J by 6 bases, with 8 bases of the junction left unmatched. The CDR3 region has the DNA TGTGCCAGCAGCTTCGGGACAGTAACCCCCGAGCAGTACTTC. Translation: CASSFGTVTPEQYF.

This rearrangement joins TRBV10-3 to TRBJ2-3; 7 bases align to TRBD2. The CDR3 loop spans 16 amino acids. Germline V gene sequence: CDR1 ENHRY, CDR2 SYGVKD. With 3 bases clipped from V and 3 bases from J, the junction kept 9 bases outside the gene matches. The CDR3 nucleotides are TGTGCCATCAGTGAATCAGCGGGAAGGGGTACAGATACGCAGTATTTT. Translating it yields CAISESAGRGTDTQYF.

The J gene is TRBJ2-5, the V gene TRBV11-2; 7 bases fit TRBD1. The ends lost 5 bases at V and 2 bases at J; junction bases unmatched: 8. This CDR3 spans 15 amino acids. Germline V gene lookup returns CDR1 SGHAT and CDR2 FQNNGV. The chain's CDR3 is CASSTRQGWQETQYF. The CDR3 DNA reads as TGTGCCAGCAGCACGCGACAGGGCTGGCAAGAGACCCAGTACTTC.

This clonotype was observed at least ten times. The chain recombines TRBV7-2 with TRBJ2-3; TRBD2 matches at 9 bases. Germline CDR1 and CDR2: SGHTA and FQGNSA. The CDR3 loop spans 15 amino acids. V shed 2 bases, J shed 2 bases, and the junction held 2 bases outside the gene matches. This chain's CDR3 is CASSLLAGATDTQYF. The DNA of the CDR3 is TGTGCCAGCAGCTTATTAGCGGGGGCCACAGATACGCAGTATTTT. Full variable domain (missing parts from reference TRBV7-2 and TRBJ2-3): GAGVSQSPSNKVTEKGKDVELRCDPISGHTALYWYRQSLGQGLEFLIYFQGNSAPDKSGLPSDRFSAERTGGSVSTLTIQRTQQEDSAVYLCASSLLAGATDTQYFGPGTRLTVL.

Comments on this clonotype: This clone may be a read error of a much larger clone one base away. V is TRBV12-3 or TRBV12-4 and J is TRBJ1-2; D is uncertain. Trimming removed 5 bases from V and 4 bases from J, with 20 bases in between. This CDR3 region has 16 residues. This CDR3 reads CASSRQATNYLYGYTF. Here the CDR3 DNA reads TGTGCCAGCAGTCGGCAGGCCACTAACTACCTCTATGGCTACACCTTC.

CDR3 nucleotides: TGTGCCACCAGCAACCCCGGGGCCCGGAACTATGGCTACACCTTC. Amino acid sequence: CATSNPGARNYGYTF. The V and J genes are TRBV15 and TRBJ1-2; D may be TRBD1 (5 bases). V was clipped by 4 bases and J by 2 bases, with 14 bases between them. The germline V gene encodes CDR1 LNHNV and CDR2 YYDKDF (reference sequence). The CDR3 has 15 residues.

The chain carries TRBV29-1 and TRBJ1-2, with 12 positions matching TRBD1. V lost 6 bases and J lost 8; bases outside the gene matches: 10. The CDR3 has 14 amino acids. CDR1 SQVTM and CDR2 ANQGSEA come from the germline V gene. The CDR3 loop reads CSVTPGTGGKGYTF. The CDR3 nucleotides are TGCAGCGTCACCCCCGGGACAGGGGGCAAGGGCTACACCTTC.

This clonotype was observed at least ten times. The genes are TRBV7-2 and TRBJ2-5; D is undetermined. Germline V CDR1 and CDR2: SGHTA, FQGNSA. CDR3 length equals 13 residues. V lost 3 bases, J lost 1 base, and 6 bases lay in between. The DNA for the CDR3 is TGTGCCAGCAGCTTGGGGTCCCAAGAGACCCAGTACTTC. It encodes CASSLGSQETQYF.

The chain recombines TRBV29-1 with TRBJ2-7, with 7 bases aligning to TRBD1. Unmatched junction bases numbered 7, after V lost 7 bases and J lost 7 bases. The CDR3 consists of 11 residues. Germline V gives CDR1 SQVTM, CDR2 ANQGSEA. The CDR3 coding sequence is TGCAGCGCGGCCACAGGGGATGAGCAGTACTTC. This encodes CSAATGDEQYF.

The chain has TRBV3-1 and TRBJ2-1; 14 nucleotides agree with TRBD2. CDR3 size: 15 residues. Germline values: CDR1 LGHDT, CDR2 YNNKEL (reference sequence). V lost 8 bases and J lost 7; bases outside the gene matches: 7. The CDR3 coding sequence is TGTGCCAGCGGCCGACTAGCGGGGGGGGCAAATGAGCAGTTCTTC. Translating it yields CASGRLAGGANEQFF.

The genes are TRBV14 and TRBJ2-3, with 7 positions matching TRBD2. The germline gives CDR1 SGHDN, CDR2 FVKESK. The CDR3 has 15 amino acids. V shed 3 bases and J 4 bases; nucleotides not matched to a gene: 7. DNA for the CDR3: TGTGCCAGCAGCCAGGAAACCACTAGCGCAGATACGCAGTATTTT. This codes for CASSQETTSADTQYF.

V and J are TRBV7-8 and TRBJ1-1; 8 positions match TRBD1. This CDR3 has 17 residues. V shed 3 bases, J shed 1 base, and the junction held 10 bases outside the gene matches. Germline V CDR1 and CDR2: SGHVS, FQNEAQ. The CDR3 DNA follows: TGTGCCAGCAGCTTTAGCAGGGGGCGGGCTAAGAACACTGAAGCTTTCTTT. The encoded protein is CASSFSRGRAKNTEAFF.